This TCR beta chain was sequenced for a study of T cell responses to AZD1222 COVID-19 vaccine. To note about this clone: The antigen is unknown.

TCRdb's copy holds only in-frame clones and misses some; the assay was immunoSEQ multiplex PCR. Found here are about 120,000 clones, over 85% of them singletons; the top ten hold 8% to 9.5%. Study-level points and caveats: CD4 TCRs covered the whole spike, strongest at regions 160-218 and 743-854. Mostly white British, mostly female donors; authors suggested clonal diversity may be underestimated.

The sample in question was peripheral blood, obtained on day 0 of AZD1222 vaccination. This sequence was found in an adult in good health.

DNA for the CDR3: TGTGCCAGCAGAATGGGGACAGGGTGGACTGCGCAGTACTTC. This codes for CASRMGTGWTAQYF. The rearrangement links TRBV13 to TRBJ2-7; 9 bases agree with TRBD1. V lost 6 bases and J lost 9; bases outside the gene matches: 12. The CDR3 loop spans 14 amino acids. The V gene's germline CDR1 is PRHDT and CDR2 FYEKMQ (reference sequence).